This is a list of T cell receptor beta chains from one sample in a study of shared clonotypes between healthy human individuals. Here immunoSEQ multiplex PCR was the method, and the copy in TCRdb shows in-frame clones only, minus some. The sample carries about 450,000 clones, more than 75% recorded once. Sequencing used PBMCs. The receptors shown here come from a woman in her 40s in good health. Some clones in this sample may be carry-over from other donors' samples. CDR3s include the opening cysteine and the closing phenylalanine or tryptophan. D genes are given only for firm matches. Clone size is stated in some rows and not others, as once, few, many or a class when expanded.

>TRBV11-1|NA|TRBJ2-7|NA
CASSSPHYEQYF
TGTGCCAGCAGCTCCCCTCACTACGAGCAGTACTTC
>TRBV2|TRBD1|TRBJ1-2|NA
CASRPLAAGGSSYYGYTF
TGTGCCAGCAGACCCCTGGCGGCAGGGGGAAGTTCATATTATGGCTACACCTTC
>TRBV5-1|NA|TRBJ2-5|once
CASSSTEYQETQYF
TGCGCCAGCAGTTCGACAGAGTACCAAGAGACCCAGTACTTC
>TRBV28|TRBD1|TRBJ1-1|NA
CASSSTGWVTEAFF
TGTGCCAGCAGCTCGACAGGGTGGGTAACTGAAGCTTTCTTT
>TRBV18|NA|TRBJ1-4|NA
CASSPSRVEKLFF
TGTGCCAGCTCCCCCTCGAGGGTTGAAAAACTGTTTTTT
>TRBV6-1|TRBD2|TRBJ2-3|once
CASSEAVAGSTDTQYF
TGTGCCAGCAGTGAAGCTGTAGCGGGTAGCACAGATACGCAGTATTTT
>TRBV19|TRBD1|TRBJ2-7|few
CASSNGQVSYEQYF
TGTGCCAGTAGTAATGGACAGGTTTCCTACGAGCAGTACTTC
>TRBV6-5|TRBD1|TRBJ1-2|NA
CATATGAYGYTF
TGTGCCACTGCGACAGGGGCCTATGGCTACACCTTC
>TRBV29-1|TRBD2|TRBJ2-1|once
CSARLAGGHNEQFF
TGCAGCGCGCGACTAGCGGGAGGCCACAATGAGCAGTTCTTC
>TRBV7-9|NA|TRBJ2-3|NA
CASSLSISDTQYF
TGTGCCAGCAGCTTAAGCATCTCAGATACGCAGTATTTT
>TRBV18|NA|TRBJ1-1|NA
CASSPVADEAFF
TGTGCCAGCTCACCAGTCGCGGATGAAGCTTTCTTT
>TRBV5-1|NA|TRBJ1-1|NA
CASSIRPGVGTEAFF
TGCGCCAGCAGCATCCGACCGGGGGTGGGCACTGAAGCTTTCTTT
>TRBV6-6|NA|TRBJ1-1|NA
CASTKGGRDTEAFF
TGTGCCAGCACCAAGGGGGGTCGGGACACTGAAGCTTTCTTT
>TRBV20-1|NA|TRBJ1-2|NA
CSASKGGVYTF
TGCAGTGCCAGCAAAGGGGGTGTCTACACCTTC
>TRBV28|TRBD2|TRBJ2-1|NA
CASSLVSGRAKAQFF
TGTGCCAGCAGTTTGGTTAGCGGGAGGGCCAAAGCGCAGTTCTTC
>TRBV10-3|NA|TRBJ2-7|few
CAISESSGGGYEQYF
TGTGCCATCAGTGAGTCTTCCGGGGGCGGATACGAGCAGTACTTC